The present T cell receptor beta chain was sequenced within a study of cytomegalovirus exposure and HLA in healthy donors. In the study overall: Among about 400 genotyped donors, around 80% fell in the Caucasian-associated ancestry cluster. Study findings and constraints: Donors belonging to an Asian-associated ancestry cluster reportedly showed fewer N-insertions in productive TCRs than the roughly 700-donor mean, according to what a later analysis found. CMV serostatus was the only immune exposure information that was available.

The CDR3 totals 14 residues. Trimming cost V 5 bases and J 4 bases, with 11 bases left between them. CDR1 and CDR2 from the germline V gene are LNHDA and SQIVND (reference sequence). In regard to this clone: Its antigen is as yet unknown.

Both 60 Vbeta primers and 13 Jbeta primers went into the PCR. Sequencing used immunoSEQ multiplex PCR; TCRdb keeps in-frame clones, though not all of them. The table includes around 170,000 clones, over 65% detected once. Material: PBMCs. The chain combines TRBV19 with TRBJ2-2, with a possible D match to TRBD1 (6 bases). The receptor's source is a young man in good health and CMV-seronegative. CDR3 sequence reads: CASSVQGLTGELFF. DNA for the CDR3: TGTGCCAGTAGTGTACAGGGCCTCACCGGGGAGCTGTTTTTT.